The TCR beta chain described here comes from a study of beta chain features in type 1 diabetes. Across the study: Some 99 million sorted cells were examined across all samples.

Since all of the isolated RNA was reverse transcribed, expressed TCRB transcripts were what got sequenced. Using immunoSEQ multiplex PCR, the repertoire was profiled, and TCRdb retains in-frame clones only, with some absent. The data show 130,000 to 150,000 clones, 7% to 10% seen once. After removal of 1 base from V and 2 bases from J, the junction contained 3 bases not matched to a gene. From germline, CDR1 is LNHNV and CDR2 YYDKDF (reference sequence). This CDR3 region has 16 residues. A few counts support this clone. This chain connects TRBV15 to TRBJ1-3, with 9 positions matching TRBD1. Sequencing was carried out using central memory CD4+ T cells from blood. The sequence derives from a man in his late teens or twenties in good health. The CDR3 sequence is CATSRVQGATGNTIYF. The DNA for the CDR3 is TGTGCCACCAGCAGAGTACAGGGGGCAACTGGAAACACCATATATTTT.